A single sample is the source of the 2 T cell receptor beta chains below, sequenced in a study of blood T cell repertoires in COVID-19. Clones were sequenced by immunoSEQ multiplex PCR, and TCRdb holds only the in-frame ones, with some missing. There are 95,000 to 100,000 clones in the sample; around 84% occur only once, and about 1.8% lies in the top ten. The material sequenced was peripheral blood. Source of these receptors: a woman between 65 and 79 years old with active or convalescent COVID-19.

In this sample, this clone turned up a few times. V and J are TRBV7-2 and TRBJ1-2; D gene uncertain. Germline CDR1 reads SGHTA; CDR2 reads FQGNSA. This CDR3 is built from 13 residues. The V and J ends lost 5 bases and 0 bases respectively, with 7 bases between them. The CDR3 DNA is TGTGCCAGCAGCCCGACTACTAACTATGGCTACACCTTC. Protein product: CASSPTTNYGYTF.

The CDR3 coding sequence is TGCGCCAGCAGCCCCCACGGGGAACTAGCGGGGGGGCCAGATACGCAGTATTTT. It specifies CASSPHGELAGGPDTQYF. This chain joins TRBV4-3 and TRBJ2-3, with 13 bases aligning to TRBD2. V trimming: 4 bases; J trimming: 4 bases; junction bases outside the gene matches: 11. The CDR3 has 18 amino acids. The germline V gene has CDR1 LGHNA and CDR2 YSLEER.